A single sample gave rise to the 27 T cell receptor beta chains below, sequenced in a study of T cell changes during pregnancy in multiple sclerosis. Produced via immunoSEQ multiplex PCR; TCRdb's table is partial and in-frame only. The sample lists roughly 42,000 clones, 70% to 90% occurring once. Sequenced here: CD4+ T cells from peripheral blood mononuclear cells, sampled in the first trimester of pregnancy. These receptors came from a female donor with multiple sclerosis, enrolled in a pregnancy study.

The chain combines TRBV18 with TRBJ2-3, with D perhaps matching TRBD1 (5 bases). Germline assignment: CDR1 KGHSH and CDR2 LQKENI. V was trimmed by 1 base and J by 2 bases, leaving 13 bases between them. The CDR3 has 16 amino acids. The CDR3 DNA reads as TGTGCCAGCTCACCACGGGTTCAGGGATTCACAGATACGCAGTATTTT. Its translation: CASSPRVQGFTDTQYF.

In this sample, this clone turned up once. This sequence joins TRBV10-2 and TRBJ2-3; 16 bases are shared with TRBD2. The CDR3 is 17 residues long. The junction had 6 bases not matched to a gene; V was cut back by 6 bases and J by 3 bases. Germline V gene sequence: CDR1 WSHSY, CDR2 SAAADI. CDR3 nucleotide sequence: TGCGCCAGCAGGGGACTAGCGGGAGGGTATAGGACAGATACGCAGTATTTT. As protein: CASRGLAGGYRTDTQYF.

The chain recombines TRBV5-1 with TRBJ2-1; TRBD1 aligns across 7 bases. Germline trimming cut 2 bases from V and 6 bases from J; bases unmatched to any gene: 14. The germline gives CDR1 SGHRS, CDR2 YFSETQ. The CDR3 consists of 17 residues. This CDR3 reads CASSLRGRGKIGNEQFF. The DNA of the CDR3 is TGCGCCAGCAGCTTAAGAGGCAGGGGGAAAATTGGCAATGAGCAGTTCTTC.

The rearrangement joins TRBV4-1 to TRBJ2-7; 7 bases align to TRBD2. Trimming at V came to 4 bases and at J to 2 bases, leaving 2 bases not matched to a gene. The length of the CDR3 is 13 residues. Germline CDR1 and CDR2: MGHRA and YSYEKL. CDR3 DNA: TGCGCCAGCAGCCGCGGACTAGCCTACGAGCAGTACTTC. This translates into CASSRGLAYEQYF.

The chain couples TRBV27 to TRBJ2-1; 8 bases fit TRBD2. Germline CDR1 and CDR2: MNHEY and SMNVEV (reference sequence). V shed 6 bases and J 6 bases; nucleotides not matched to a gene: 10. The CDR3 runs to 15 residues. CDR3 residues: CASRGLGGGSNEQFF. The CDR3 DNA sequence: TGTGCCAGCAGGGGACTGGGCGGGGGGTCCAATGAGCAGTTCTTC.

The J gene is TRBJ1-5, the V gene TRBV19, with 7 bases that match TRBD1. The CDR3 is 16 amino acids. The J segment lost 1 base and the V segment lost 3 bases, leaving 6 bases of the junction unmatched. Germline CDR1 reads LNHDA; CDR2 reads SQIVND (reference sequence). CDR3 residues: CASSIFGQASNQPQHF. CDR3 DNA sequence: TGTGCCAGTAGTATCTTTGGACAGGCGAGCAATCAGCCCCAGCATTTT. The whole variable domain, remainder taken from reference TRBV19 and TRBJ1-5, is DGGITQSPKYLFRKEGQNVTLSCEQNLNHDAMYWYRQDPGQGLRLIYYSQIVNDFQKGDIAEGYSVSREKKESFPLTVTSAQKNPTAFYLCASSIFGQASNQPQHFGDGTRLSIL.

The V call is TRBV2, the J call TRBJ1-3; D is perhaps TRBD1 (5 bases). The CDR3 runs to 15 residues. V was pared by 0 bases and J by 4 bases, with 10 bases between. The germline gives CDR1 SNHLY, CDR2 FYNNEI. CDR3 bases: TGTGCCAGCAGTGAAGCCTCAGGGTACGGAAACACCATATATTTT. This codes for CASSEASGYGNTIYF.

This clone appeared a single time. V and J are TRBV5-1 and TRBJ2-7; weak D call: TRBD2 (6 bases). Germline V lookup: CDR1 SGHRS, CDR2 YFSETQ. Between the trimmed V and J ends, which lost 4 bases and 3 bases, there was a span of 26 bases. The CDR3 covers 18 residues. The CDR3 loop reads CASSLLPVGLASRYEQYF. In DNA form, the CDR3 reads TGCGCCAGCAGCCTATTGCCGGTAGGGCTAGCGAGCCGCTACGAGCAGTACTTC.

This clone was observed a few times. CDR3 in DNA: TGTGCCAGCAGTTTAAGGGGATCCACTGAAGCTTTCTTT. It yields the protein CASSLRGSTEAFF. The chain employs TRBV27 and TRBJ1-1; D is perhaps TRBD1 (5 bases). CDR3 length equals 13 residues. With 2 bases removed from V and 4 bases from J, the gap between germline ends came to 8 bases. The germline V gene encodes CDR1 MNHEY and CDR2 SMNVEV (reference sequence).

The chain joins TRBV9 to TRBJ1-3; the D gene is possibly TRBD1 (6 bases). CDR1 and CDR2 from the germline V gene are SGDLS and YYNGEE. Deletions cut 7 bases from V and 8 bases from J, with 19 bases between. This CDR3 contains 14 residues. The DNA of the CDR3 is TGTGCCAGCGGTAGACAGGCTAAGTCCGACACCATATATTTT. This codes for CASGRQAKSDTIYF.

V gene TRBV29-1 combines with J gene TRBJ1-2; perhaps TRBD1 as D (6 bases). This CDR3 is 13 amino acids long. Trimming took off 4 bases at V and 2 bases at J, with 11 bases between the two ends. Germline-derived CDR1 and CDR2 are SQVTM and ANQGSEA. CDR3 nucleotides: TGCAGCGTTGTATGGCAGGGGAACTATGGCTACACCTTC. Protein: CSVVWQGNYGYTF.

V and J are TRBV10-3 and TRBJ2-1; 9 bases map to TRBD2. This CDR3 spans 14 amino acids. The germline V gene has CDR1 ENHRY and CDR2 SYGVKD. After removal of 4 bases from V and 5 bases from J, the junction contained 3 bases not matched to a gene. The CDR3 DNA sequence: TGTGCCATCAGTGGGACTAGCGAACACAATGAGCAGTTCTTC. Protein sequence: CAISGTSEHNEQFF.

The rearrangement uses TRBV28 and TRBJ2-1; D call uncertain. The germline V gene encodes CDR1 MDHEN and CDR2 SYDVKM. Trimming took off 10 bases at V and 0 bases at J, with 4 bases between the two ends. This CDR3 is 11 amino acids long. The chain's CDR3 is CATNSYNEQFF. DNA of the CDR3: TGTGCCACCAACTCCTACAATGAGCAGTTCTTC.

This clone is a singleton in its sample. The V gene is TRBV15, the J gene TRBJ1-5; D is perhaps TRBD1 (6 bases). The germline V gene encodes CDR1 LNHNV and CDR2 YYDKDF (reference sequence). The CDR3 has 15 residues. Trimming took 3 bases from V and 4 from J, leaving 13 bases between them. CDR3 region: CATSSHRDINQPQHF. Written as DNA, the CDR3 is TGTGCCACCAGCAGCCACCGGGACATTAATCAGCCCCAGCATTTT.

CDR3: CASSGATQYF. The CDR3 nucleotides are TGCGCCAGCAGCGGGGCAACGCAGTATTTT. This sequence joins TRBV5-1 and TRBJ2-3; a weak D match, TRBD1 (5 bases). CDR1 is SGHRS and CDR2 is YFSETQ in the germline V gene. This CDR3 comprises 10 residues. V was cut by 4 bases and J by 9 bases, with 6 bases left in between.

The J gene is TRBJ1-4, the V gene TRBV5-1, with D uncertain. The CDR3 totals 16 residues. Germline values: CDR1 SGHRS, CDR2 YFSETQ. Trimming took off 0 bases at V and 4 bases at J, with 13 bases between the two ends. In nucleotides, the CDR3 is TGCGCCAGCAGCTTGGCGAGGGAGGGAGTTAATGAAAAACTGTTTTTT. It translates to CASSLAREGVNEKLFF.

This chain joins TRBV6-5 and TRBJ1-2; TRBD1 matches at 10 bases. Germline V gene data show CDR1 as MNHEY and CDR2 as SVGAGI. CDR3 length: 15 amino acids. Unmatched junction bases numbered 5, after V lost 4 bases and J lost 3 bases. DNA for the CDR3: TGTGCCAGCAGTTCTCCCGGGACAGGGGACTATGGCTACACCTTC. Translated, it gives CASSSPGTGDYGYTF.

This chain connects TRBV5-1 to TRBJ2-3; perhaps TRBD2 as D (6 bases). Trimming removed 2 bases from V and 2 bases from J, with 9 bases in between. CDR3 length: 14 residues. The V gene's germline CDR1 is SGHRS and CDR2 YFSETQ. CDR3 in amino acids: CASSLRGDTDTQYF. CDR3 nucleotide sequence: TGCGCCAGCAGCTTACGCGGGGACACAGATACGCAGTATTTT.

The V call is TRBV27, the J call TRBJ2-5; D remains ambiguous. The length of the CDR3 is 13 residues. Germline assignment: CDR1 MNHEY and CDR2 SMNVEV (reference sequence). The germline V and J ends were trimmed by 8 bases and 5 bases, with 15 bases remaining between them. The CDR3 DNA sequence: TGTGCCAGCTCAGGTGGAAGCAGGGAGACCCAGTACTTC. Encoded protein: CASSGGSRETQYF.

The CDR3 coding sequence is TGTGCCAGCAGCTTAGAAGGGGCAGGGTGGAAGACCCAGTACTTC. This gives the protein CASSLEGAGWKTQYF. The chain links TRBV11-2 to TRBJ2-5, with D possibly matching TRBD1 (5 bases). Germline V gene sequence: CDR1 SGHAT, CDR2 FQNNGV. With 0 bases removed from V and 6 bases from J, the gap between germline ends came to 14 bases. This CDR3 spans 15 amino acids.

J is TRBJ2-7 and V is TRBV29-1; 9 nucleotides align to TRBD1. Looked up from germline, CDR1 is SQVTM and CDR2 is ANQGSEA. Trimming at V came to 2 bases and at J to 5 bases, leaving 10 bases not matched to a gene. There are 15 residues in the CDR3. CDR3 DNA sequence: TGCAGCGTTGAAAGAGGGACAGGGATTGCTAACGAGCAGTACTTC. Translating it yields CSVERGTGIANEQYF.

This clone appeared a single time. The chain links TRBV6-5 to TRBJ2-7; 7 bases fit TRBD2. Germline lookup yields CDR1 MNHEY and CDR2 SVGAGI. The CDR3 is made up of 15 amino acids. Germline trimming cut 6 bases from V and 4 bases from J; bases unmatched to any gene: 12. Here the CDR3 DNA reads TGTGCCAGCAGGGGAAGGGGCGCGGGGGATTACGAGCAGTACTTC. It is translated as CASRGRGAGDYEQYF.

The V gene is TRBV27, the J gene TRBJ2-7; TRBD2 matches 12 bases. Trimming removed 6 bases from V and 5 bases from J; junction bases left unmatched: 5. The CDR3 loop spans 14 amino acids. Germline V gene sequence: CDR1 MNHEY, CDR2 SMNVEV (reference sequence). Written as DNA, the CDR3 is TGTGCCAGCAGCGGATCTAGCGGGAGGGACGAGCAGTACTTC. This codes for CASSGSSGRDEQYF.

This sequence joins TRBV29-1 and TRBJ2-2; 10 bases are shared with TRBD1. Germline V gene data show CDR1 as SQVTM and CDR2 as ANQGSEA. The CDR3 contains 13 residues. Trimming cost V 6 bases and J 5 bases; bases outside gene matches: 3. CDR3 coding DNA: TGCAGCGTAGGGACAGGGGTTACCGGGGAGCTGTTTTTT. Residues: CSVGTGVTGELFF.

This clone was counted a few times. The rearrangement uses TRBV6-5 and TRBJ2-2; D not certain. The CDR3 spans 14 residues. V lost 6 bases and J lost 5, with 13 bases in between. The germline V gene encodes CDR1 MNHEY and CDR2 SVGAGI. The CDR3 nucleotides read TGTGCCAGCAGGCCCGCGGTGGAGACCGGGGAGCTGTTTTTT. Translation gives CASRPAVETGELFF.

The rearrangement links TRBV29-1 to TRBJ2-7; 11 bases are a match to TRBD1. Per germline, CDR1 SQVTM and CDR2 ANQGSEA. V gave up 6 bases and J gave up 4 bases; unmatched junction bases: 5. This CDR3 spans 13 amino acids. CDR3 DNA sequence: TGCAGCGTCTGGACAGGGGGCATATACGAGCAGTACTTC. It yields the protein CSVWTGGIYEQYF.

The rearrangement links TRBV27 to TRBJ2-1; TRBD1 matches 7 bases. CDR1 and CDR2 from the germline V gene are MNHEY and SMNVEV (reference sequence). V lost 6 bases, J lost 5 bases, and 10 bases stayed unmatched. The CDR3 runs to 15 residues. The CDR3 loop is CASSMTGWRHNEQFF. The CDR3 DNA reads TGTGCCAGCAGCATGACAGGGTGGAGGCACAATGAGCAGTTCTTC.